This TCR beta chain was recovered during a study of blood T cell repertoires in COVID-19. Study details: Material from acute and convalescent COVID-19 was sourced from the United States, Italy and Spain. PBMCs, B-cell-depleted T cells, or T cells provided the cDNA or gDNA that made up the material.

Germline assignment: CDR1 SGHRS and CDR2 YFSETQ. V was pared by 0 bases and J by 4 bases, with 10 bases between. The CDR3 has 14 residues. Seattle researchers signed up patients amid active infection and tracked them longitudinally. As processed by the authors: Estimation of nucleated cell counts relied on the amplification of reference gene primers. Clones were read by immunoSEQ multiplex PCR, and TCRdb kept only the in-frame ones, dropping some. The V and J calls and clone size were taken over from that table, and D and trimming were inferred from the DNA. The table has 150,000 to 200,000 clones, around 82% seen once.

The rearrangement uses TRBV5-1 and TRBJ1-2; D ambiguous. This sequence originates from a woman in her 40s with COVID-19, enrolled during active disease. The sequenced sample was peripheral blood. In nucleotides, the CDR3 is TGCGCCAGCAGCTTGGATGGGCCAGTCTATGGCTACACCTTC. This encodes CASSLDGPVYGYTF. The entire variable domain, with the rest obtained from reference TRBV5-1 and TRBJ1-2, is as follows: KAGVTQTPRYLIKTRGQQVTLSCSPISGHRSVSWYQQTPGQGLQFLFEYFSETQRNKGNFPGRFSGRQFSNSRSEMNVSTLELGDSALYLCASSLDGPVYGYTFGSGTRLTVV.